Each of the 9 T cell receptor beta chains below was sequenced from the same sample in a study of PD-L1 blockade in urothelial cancer. Time point given: peripheral blood 6 weeks after treatment start. Assay used: immunoSEQ multiplex PCR; TCRdb lists only in-frame clones, some missing. The sample lists 72,000 or so clones, 88% occurring once. The material was PBMCs, obtained around atezolizumab (anti-PD-L1) treatment. Source of these receptors: a man aged 60-69 years with urothelial cancer.

This clone was seen at least ten times. The chain is built from TRBV6-1 and TRBJ1-1; 10 nucleotides agree with TRBD1. From germline, CDR1 is MNHNS and CDR2 SASEGT. The CDR3 has 13 amino acids. V dropped 5 bases and J dropped 7; count of bases not matched to a gene: 4. CDR3 sequence (DNA): TGTGCCAGCAGTCCGGGACAGGGGATTGAAGCTTTCTTT. Protein product: CASSPGQGIEAFF.

The chain is built from TRBV9 and TRBJ1-1; the D is unclear. CDR3 length: 13 amino acids. Germline V gene data show CDR1 as SGDLS and CDR2 as YYNGEE. Trimming took 0 bases from V and 5 from J, leaving 8 bases between them. The CDR3 DNA is TGTGCCAGCAGCGTAGATCGAGGGACTGAAGCTTTCTTT. It is translated as CASSVDRGTEAFF.

This chain connects TRBV10-3 to TRBJ2-7; 7 bases fit TRBD1. The CDR3 totals 17 residues. CDR1 is ENHRY, CDR2 SYGVKD, per germline. V shed 3 bases, J shed 0 bases, and the junction held 11 bases outside the gene matches. The CDR3 DNA reads TGTGCCATCAGTGACGGTCGGACAGGAATGAGCTCCTACGAGCAGTACTTC. Translating gives CAISDGRTGMSSYEQYF.

This chain joins TRBV27 and TRBJ1-2; 8 nucleotides align to TRBD1. The CDR3 spans 17 residues. Germline lookup yields CDR1 MNHEY and CDR2 SMNVEV (reference sequence). V was clipped by 4 bases and J by 5 bases; unmatched bases: 15. The CDR3 is CASSSLDRGDRLYGYTF. CDR3 DNA sequence: TGTGCCAGCAGTTCCCTCGACAGGGGCGATAGACTTTATGGCTACACCTTC.

The chain uses TRBV27 and TRBJ1-5, with D tentatively TRBD1 (5 bases). The germline CDR1 and CDR2 sequences are MNHEY and SMNVEV (reference sequence). Trimming left V 5 bases short and J 6 bases short, with 17 bases between. The CDR3 runs to 15 residues. CDR3 DNA sequence: TGTGCCAGCAGTCCGACCGGGACTCAGCGTCAGCCCCAGCATTTT. Encoded protein: CASSPTGTQRQPQHF.

This rearrangement joins TRBV7-2 to TRBJ2-3; the D gene is possibly TRBD1 (5 bases). Per the germline V gene, CDR1 is SGHTA and CDR2 is FQGNSA. CDR3 size: 14 residues. Trimming removed 7 bases at V and 3 bases at J, with 14 bases between. The CDR3 region has the DNA TGTGCCAGCACGGGCAGGGTTGAAACAGATACGCAGTATTTT. Translation gives CASTGRVETDTQYF.

J is TRBJ2-1 and V is TRBV7-9, with TRBD1 identical over 9 bases. There are 14 residues in the CDR3. After removal of 4 bases from V and 5 bases from J, the junction contained 3 bases not matched to a gene. The germline V gene encodes CDR1 SEHNR and CDR2 FQNEAQ (reference sequence). CDR3 residues: CASSWDRDNNEQFF. The CDR3 DNA reads TGTGCCAGCAGCTGGGACAGGGACAACAATGAGCAGTTCTTC. The full variable domain, rest sourced from reference TRBV7-9 and TRBJ2-1, is DTGVSQNPRHKITKRGQNVTFRCDPISEHNRLYWYRQTLGQGPEFLTYFQNEAQLEKSRLLSDRFSAERPKGSFSTLEIQRTEQGDSAMYLCASSWDRDNNEQFFGPGTRLTVL.

J is TRBJ2-7 and V is TRBV9; 9 bases match TRBD2. CDR1 and CDR2 from the germline V gene are SGDLS and YYNGEE. V was clipped by 4 bases and J by 2 bases; unmatched bases: 10. The CDR3 is made up of 16 amino acids. The CDR3 DNA reads TGTGCCAGCAGCCCCCGGGCGGGAGGGCCCCCCTACGAGCAGTACTTC. Residues: CASSPRAGGPPYEQYF.

This chain joins TRBV6-5 and TRBJ2-5, with 9 bases fitting TRBD2. The V and J ends lost 2 bases and 5 bases, in that order; junction bases with no gene match: 6. The CDR3 contains 15 residues. CDR1 is MNHEY, CDR2 SVGAGI, per germline. CDR3 region: CASSYAGGPGETQYF. In DNA, the CDR3 is TGTGCCAGCAGTTACGCGGGAGGGCCGGGGGAGACCCAGTACTTC.